The clone carrying this T cell receptor beta chain appeared many times. The data derive from a study of regulatory T cells in long-lasting Graves disease. Time point indicated: newly diagnosed GD, antithyroid drugs for less than 3 months. Preparation of the TCR library used RNA extracted from PBMCs. Through Arm-PCR of CDR3 regions and iRepertoire HTBI primers, TCR beta libraries were built. TCRdb re-called the multiplex PCR reads with MiXCR, one entry per CDR3 protein. The sample lists roughly 380,000 distinct CDR3 sequences, over 15% occurring once. From germline, CDR1 is MDHEN and CDR2 SYDVKM. The CDR3 extends over 15 amino acids. Trimming took 8 bases from V and 0 from J; bases not matched to a gene: 9. These same records also appear under a second study, on T cells in Graves' hyperthyroidism and ophthalmopathy. Per that paper: The TCR CDR3 first-round RT-PCR relied on the HTBI primer set.

This specimen consisted of peripheral blood mononuclear cells (PBMCs), obtained at new diagnosis, from a patient treated with antithyroid drugs. This receptor was taken from a man aged 35-49 years with Graves disease. The rearrangement uses TRBV28 and TRBJ1-1; 7 bases are a match to TRBD1. The CDR3: CASCGTVTLNTEAFF. The CDR3 DNA reads TGTGCCAGCTGCGGGACAGTTACATTGAACACTGAAGCTTTCTTT.